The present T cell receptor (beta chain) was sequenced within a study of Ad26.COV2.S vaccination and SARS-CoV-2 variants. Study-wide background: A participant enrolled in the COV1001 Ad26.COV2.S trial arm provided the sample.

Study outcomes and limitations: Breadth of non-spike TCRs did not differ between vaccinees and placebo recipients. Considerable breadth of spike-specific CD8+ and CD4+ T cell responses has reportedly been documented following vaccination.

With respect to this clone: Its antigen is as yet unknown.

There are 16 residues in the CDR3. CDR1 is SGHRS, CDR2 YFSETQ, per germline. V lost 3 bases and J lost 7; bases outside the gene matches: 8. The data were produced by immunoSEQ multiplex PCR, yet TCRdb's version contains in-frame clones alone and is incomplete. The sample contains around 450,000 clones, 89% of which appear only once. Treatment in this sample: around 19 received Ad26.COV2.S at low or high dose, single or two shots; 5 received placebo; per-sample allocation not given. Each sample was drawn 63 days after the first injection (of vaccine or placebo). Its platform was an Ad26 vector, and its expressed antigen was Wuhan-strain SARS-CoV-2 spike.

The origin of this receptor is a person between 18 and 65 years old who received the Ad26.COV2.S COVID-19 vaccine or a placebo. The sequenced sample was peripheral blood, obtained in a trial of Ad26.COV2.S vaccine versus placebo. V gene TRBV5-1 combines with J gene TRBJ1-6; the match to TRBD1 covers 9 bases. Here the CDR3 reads CASSSGTGPENSPLHF. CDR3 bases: TGCGCCAGCAGCTCGGGGACAGGGCCGGAAAATTCACCCCTCCACTTT. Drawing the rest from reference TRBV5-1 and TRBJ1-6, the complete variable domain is KAGVTQTPRYLIKTRGQQVTLSCSPISGHRSVSWYQQTPGQGLQFLFEYFSETQRNKGNFPGRFSGRQFSNSRSEMNVSTLELGDSALYLCASSSGTGPENSPLHFGNGTRLTVT.